The 26 T cell receptor beta chains presented below share a single source sample, sequenced in a study of CD8 T cells in ankylosing spondylitis. The study's findings and limits: Characteristic, it appeared, of ankylosing spondylitis blood was a TCR beta motif of eight highly homologous variants.

Their antigens are not known. TCRdb ran MiXCR on the 5' RACE reads and lists one entry per CDR3 protein. This sample has roughly 490,000 distinct CDR3 sequences, with roughly 5% found just once. Sequencing input: blood, either unsorted or a sorted T cell fraction (not recorded which). The receptors shown here come from a male donor with ankylosing spondylitis.

This clonotype has ten or more counts. The chain has TRBV20-1 and TRBJ1-4; 9 bases match TRBD1. The CDR3 contains 13 residues. J was trimmed by 6 bases and V by 5 bases; bases with no gene match: 4. Germline loops: CDR1 DFQATT, CDR2 SNEGSKA (reference sequence). The CDR3 DNA reads as TGCAGTGCTCAGGGACAGGGCCATGAAAAACTGTTTTTT. Its protein product is CSAQGQGHEKLFF.

This clonotype occurred a few times. V and J are TRBV19 and TRBJ1-3; 8 nucleotides agree with TRBD1. V gave up 6 bases and J gave up 8 bases; unmatched junction bases: 6. The CDR3 is made up of 13 amino acids. Germline loops: CDR1 LNHDA, CDR2 SQIVND (reference sequence). The CDR3 DNA reads as TGTGCCAGTAGGAGGGACAGGACCGACACCATATATTTT. This translates into CASRRDRTDTIYF.

This clonotype has at least ten counts. The V call is TRBV5-1, the J call TRBJ2-1, with D perhaps matching TRBD1 (6 bases). The CDR3 consists of 15 residues. V lost 1 base, J lost 5 bases, and 13 bases lay in between. Germline V gene data show CDR1 as SGHRS and CDR2 as YFSETQ. CDR3 in DNA: TGCGCCAGCAGCTTGACGACAGGCCGAAACAATGAGCAGTTCTTC. Its translation: CASSLTTGRNNEQFF.

This sequence joins TRBV2 and TRBJ2-7; TRBD2 aligns across 11 bases. The CDR3 length is 19 residues. In germline, CDR1 is SNHLY, CDR2 FYNNEI. V trimming: 11 bases; J trimming: 3 bases; junction bases outside the gene matches: 24. CDR3 sequence (DNA): TGTGCCCTCAGGGGAGGTAGCGGGAGGGCCGGCGGGCTTTTCTACGAGCAGTACTTC. Amino acids: CALRGGSGRAGGLFYEQYF.

The sample holds many counts of this clonotype. The chain employs TRBV12-3 or TRBV12-4 and TRBJ2-3, with TRBD2 identical over 11 bases. With V trimmed by 5 bases and J by 0 bases, 4 bases remained unmatched. The CDR3 loop spans 16 amino acids. CDR3 coding DNA: TGTGCCAGCAGTCGACTAGCGGGGACTAGCACAGATACGCAGTATTTT. Residues: CASSRLAGTSTDTQYF.

In this sample, this clonotype turned up many times. This chain links TRBV4-3 with TRBJ1-6; D is unclear. Germline values: CDR1 LGHNA, CDR2 YSLEER. Trimming shortened V by 3 bases and J by 12 bases, and 12 bases separated the two germline ends. This CDR3 comprises 13 residues. CDR3 loop: CASSQTLFKPLHF. In DNA form, the CDR3 reads TGCGCCAGCAGCCAGACCTTGTTTAAACCCCTCCACTTT.

This clonotype was recorded many times. CDR3 coding DNA: TGTGCCAGCAGCTTAGCTAGGACGGTCTTGACCCAGCATTTT. This codes for CASSLARTVLTQHF. V usage is TRBV7-2 and J usage is TRBJ1-5; D uncertain. From germline, CDR1 is SGHTA and CDR2 FQGNSA. Trimming took 0 bases from V and 11 from J, leaving 14 bases between them. This CDR3 is 14 amino acids long. The full variable domain, rest sourced from reference TRBV7-2 and TRBJ1-5, is GAGVSQSPSNKVTEKGKDVELRCDPISGHTALYWYRQSLGQGLEFLIYFQGNSAPDKSGLPSDRFSAERTGGSVSTLTIQRTQQEDSAVYLCASSLARTVLTQHFGDGTRLSIL.

This clonotype was observed at least ten times. The rearrangement uses TRBV6-1 and TRBJ2-1; 7 positions agree with TRBD2. Germline-derived CDR1 and CDR2 are MNHNS and SASEGT. With 0 bases clipped from V and 8 bases from J, the junction kept 7 bases outside the gene matches. The CDR3 runs 15 residues. CDR3 nucleotide sequence: TGTGCCAGCAGTGAAGCGGGAGGGCCCCTCGATGAGCAGTTCTTC. Translating gives CASSEAGGPLDEQFF.

Many counts were recorded for this clonotype. The chain recombines TRBV5-1 with TRBJ2-7; D is ambiguous. Per germline, CDR1 SGHRS and CDR2 YFSETQ. V lost 1 base to trimming and J lost 3 bases, with 8 bases between them. The length of the CDR3 is 13 residues. The CDR3 sequence: CASSLTEVYEQYF. The CDR3 DNA reads as TGCGCCAGCAGCTTGACAGAGGTCTACGAGCAGTACTTC.

This clonotype was recorded at least ten times. V usage is TRBV12-5 and J usage is TRBJ2-1; TRBD2 agrees at 15 bases. The J segment lost 9 bases and the V segment lost 2 bases, leaving 8 bases of the junction unmatched. This CDR3 is 17 amino acids long. The V gene's germline CDR1 is LGHNT and CDR2 FRNRAP. The CDR3 DNA reads as TGTGCTAGTGGTTTGACCGGGACTAGCGGGGGGCCGAGTGAGCAGTTCTTC. Protein product: CASGLTGTSGGPSEQFF.

This clonotype was seen many times. This rearrangement joins TRBV29-1 to TRBJ2-1; D is ambiguous. CDR3 length equals 12 residues. V was trimmed by 3 bases and J by 3 bases, leaving 6 bases between them. CDR1 SQVTM and CDR2 ANQGSEA come from the germline V gene. CDR3 loop: CSVDSNYNEQFF. CDR3 DNA sequence: TGCAGCGTTGACTCGAACTACAATGAGCAGTTCTTC.

V usage is TRBV7-2 and J usage is TRBJ2-1, with D possibly matching TRBD2 (5 bases). Germline CDR1 SGHTA, CDR2 FQGNSA. The CDR3 has 15 residues. V lost 1 base, J lost 5 bases, and 12 bases lay in between. CDR3 loop: CASSLVSGLNNEQFF. The DNA for the CDR3 is TGTGCCAGCAGCTTAGTTTCGGGATTAAACAATGAGCAGTTCTTC.

This clonotype was detected many times. This chain joins TRBV12-3 or TRBV12-4 and TRBJ1-3; D unresolved. This CDR3 region has 14 residues. The ends were cut back, 5 bases at V and 0 bases at J, with 8 bases in the middle. CDR3 in DNA: TGTGCCAGCAGTCCCACGAGCTCTGGAAACACCATATATTTT. Translated, it gives CASSPTSSGNTIYF.

There are many counts of this clonotype. The DNA of the CDR3 is TGTGCCAGCAGCTCCGGAGGGGCGCCAGATACGCAGTATTTT. Translated, it gives CASSSGGAPDTQYF. The rearrangement links TRBV7-2 to TRBJ2-3, with TRBD2 as a possible D gene (6 bases). Germline lookup yields CDR1 SGHTA and CDR2 FQGNSA. This CDR3 has 14 residues. V was pared by 4 bases and J by 4 bases, with 12 bases between.

In DNA form, the CDR3 reads TGTGCCAGCAGCCGCGGTGGGGACCTCCGGGAGACCCAGTACTTC. Encoded protein: CASSRGGDLRETQYF. The chain recombines TRBV11-1 with TRBJ2-5; D assignment may be TRBD1 or TRBD2 (5 bases each). V was cut by 5 bases and J by 5 bases, with 18 bases left in between. The germline V gene encodes CDR1 SGHAT and CDR2 FQDESV (reference sequence). The CDR3 runs 15 residues.

This clonotype has ten or more counts. The chain carries TRBV5-4 and TRBJ2-1; TRBD2 agrees at 9 bases. CDR1 and CDR2 (germline): SGHNT, YYREEE (reference sequence). The CDR3 covers 16 residues. J was trimmed by 7 bases and V by 0 bases; bases with no gene match: 8. CDR3 sequence reads: CASSLGSAGGPNEQFF. Here the CDR3 DNA reads TGTGCCAGCAGCTTGGGTTCGGCGGGGGGGCCGAATGAGCAGTTCTTC.

This clonotype showed up many times. This sequence joins TRBV7-2 and TRBJ2-2; 9 bases are a match to TRBD2. Germline V gene data show CDR1 as SGHTA and CDR2 as FQGNSA. After removal of 0 bases from V and 4 bases from J, the junction contained 3 bases not matched to a gene. The CDR3 length is 16 residues. The CDR3 sequence: CASSLAGLAATGELFF. DNA of the CDR3: TGTGCCAGCAGCTTAGCGGGACTAGCTGCCACCGGGGAGCTGTTTTTT.

This clonotype was seen ten or more times. This chain links TRBV5-6 with TRBJ2-7; maybe TRBD2 (5 bases). The CDR3 is made up of 12 amino acids. The germline V gene has CDR1 SGHDT and CDR2 YYEEEE. The V gene lost 0 bases and the J gene lost 6 bases, with 7 bases spanning the gap. CDR3 sequence: CASSLGGLEQYF. The CDR3 DNA reads as TGTGCCAGCAGCTTGGGAGGACTCGAGCAGTACTTC.

This clonotype was counted a few times. The rearrangement joins TRBV3-1 to TRBJ2-2; D gene ambiguous. Per the germline V gene, CDR1 is LGHDT and CDR2 is YNNKEL (reference sequence). Trimming cost V 3 bases and J 6 bases, with 11 bases left between them. CDR3 size: 14 residues. The CDR3 region is CASSQWSNAGELFF. The CDR3 coding sequence is TGTGCCAGCAGCCAGTGGAGCAACGCCGGGGAGCTGTTTTTT.

This clonotype was observed at least ten times. Sequence at one end of the junction differs from germline and may be a read error. J is TRBJ2-3 and V is TRBV5-1; tentative D call: TRBD1 (5 bases). The CDR3 has 16 amino acids. Germline loops: CDR1 SGHRS, CDR2 YFSETQ. CDR3 loop: CASSLATARLMDTQYF. CDR3 in DNA: TGCGCCAGTAGCTTGGCGACAGCCAGGTTGATGGATACGCAGTATTTT.

At least ten counts were recorded for this clonotype. This chain links TRBV11-1 with TRBJ2-1, with D unclear. V lost 5 bases to trimming and J lost 0 bases, with 23 bases between them. CDR3 size: 19 residues. Germline V gene sequence: CDR1 SGHAT, CDR2 FQDESV (reference sequence). The CDR3 DNA follows: TGTGCCAGCAGCCCTAACCCCTTGACTGGGAACCTCTCCTACAATGAGCAGTTCTTC. It is translated as CASSPNPLTGNLSYNEQFF.

There are many counts of this clonotype. V is TRBV20-1 and J is TRBJ2-3, with 8 bases that match TRBD2. The CDR3 is 14 residues long. CDR1 and CDR2 (germline): DFQATT, SNEGSKA (reference sequence). Unmatched junction bases numbered 0, after V lost 1 base and J lost 0 bases. The CDR3: CSARVAGSTDTQYF. The CDR3 DNA is TGCAGTGCTAGAGTAGCGGGGAGCACAGATACGCAGTATTTT.

This clonotype appeared many times. J is TRBJ2-3 and V is TRBV7-2; D not resolved. CDR3 length: 14 residues. Germline values: CDR1 SGHTA, CDR2 FQGNSA. Trimming left V 4 bases short and J 4 bases short, with 12 bases between. CDR3 in amino acids: CASSSQLFPDTQYF. The CDR3 DNA reads as TGTGCCAGCAGCTCCCAATTGTTTCCAGATACGCAGTATTTT. Full variable domain (missing parts from reference TRBV7-2 and TRBJ2-3): GAGVSQSPSNKVTEKGKDVELRCDPISGHTALYWYRQSLGQGLEFLIYFQGNSAPDKSGLPSDRFSAERTGGSVSTLTIQRTQQEDSAVYLCASSSQLFPDTQYFGPGTRLTVL.

J is TRBJ2-1 and V is TRBV4-1; TRBD2 might be the D (5 bases). The CDR3 runs 18 residues. The V and J ends lost 2 bases and 3 bases respectively, with 20 bases between them. Germline loops: CDR1 MGHRA, CDR2 YSYEKL. The CDR3 region is CASSQILATGHNYNEQFF. The CDR3, as DNA: TGCGCCAGCAGCCAAATCCTAGCAACGGGCCATAACTACAATGAGCAGTTCTTC.

This clonotype has ten or more counts. The J gene is TRBJ2-5, the V gene TRBV4-3; D not resolved. CDR1 and CDR2 from the germline V gene are LGHNA and YSLEER. The CDR3 is made up of 15 amino acids. Trimming took 0 bases from V and 1 from J, leaving 9 bases between them. The DNA of the CDR3 is TGCGCCAGCAGCCAAGAGCGGACGGTCCAAGAGACCCAGTACTTC. Its translation is CASSQERTVQETQYF.

This clonotype was recorded at least ten times. The chain recombines TRBV12-3 or TRBV12-4 with TRBJ1-5; D is undetermined. There are 12 residues in the CDR3. Trimming pared 8 bases from V and 7 bases from J, leaving 12 bases between. This CDR3 is CASLTGGQPQHF. Here the CDR3 DNA reads TGTGCCAGCCTGACGGGAGGACAGCCCCAGCATTTT.